Presented here are 26 T cell receptor beta chains from one specimen sequenced in a study of T-cell memory formation after mild COVID-19 (dated by TCRdb to 2020 to 2022). The library was made by 5' RACE. Sequencing instrument: Illumina NovaSeq 6000. TCRdb itself trimmed the public reads at Q25 with fastp, ran MiXCR and retained productive beta chains. Each entry merges the rows of one CDR3 protein and shows their most common DNA and genes. The sample includes hundreds of thousands of distinct CDR3 sequences, with about 20% observed a single time. The leading ten clones occupy around 8% of the sample. Sequencing was carried out using PBMCs or a T cell subset sorted from them (not recorded which). The receptor set was obtained from an adult woman who had mild COVID-19 (a few samples of this study predate the infection). The sample titles of this study are shuffled in the database, so cell type and time point are left out; the donor was told from shared clones.

V usage is TRBV7-9 and J usage is TRBJ1-1; TRBD1 aligns across 7 bases. The CDR3 totals 16 residues. The V and J ends lost 0 bases and 2 bases, in that order; junction bases with no gene match: 6. Looked up from germline, CDR1 is SEHNR and CDR2 is FQNEAQ (reference sequence). CDR3 in DNA: TGTGCCAGCAGCTTAGCGCTAAGGGGGCCTAACACTGAAGCTTTCTTT. Its translation: CASSLALRGPNTEAFF.

In its sample, this clonotype was seen a few times. V is TRBV15 and J is TRBJ1-1; a possible D gene is TRBD1 (5 bases). This CDR3 comprises 16 residues. Germline V lookup: CDR1 LNHNV, CDR2 YYDKDF (reference sequence). V was clipped by 0 bases and J by 4 bases, with 15 bases between them. CDR3 region: CATSREVSGTGTEAFF. In nucleotides, the CDR3 is TGTGCCACCAGCAGAGAAGTCTCAGGGACTGGCACTGAAGCTTTCTTT.

The chain carries TRBV6-2 or TRBV6-3 and TRBJ2-2, with D possibly matching TRBD1 (6 bases). Trimming removed 5 bases at V and 2 bases at J, with 15 bases between. In germline, CDR1 is MNHEY, CDR2 SVGEGT. This CDR3 comprises 16 residues. In nucleotides, the CDR3 is TGTGCCAGCAGTAACCTGAGGACAGCAAACACCGGGGAGCTGTTTTTT. It encodes CASSNLRTANTGELFF.

This clonotype was seen a few times. The chain couples TRBV18 to TRBJ2-5; no clear D gene. V lost 0 bases and J lost 4, with 9 bases in between. Germline V CDR1 and CDR2: KGHSH, LQKENI. The CDR3 spans 14 residues. This CDR3 reads CASSPPSPRETQYF. DNA of the CDR3: TGTGCCAGCTCACCACCTTCCCCCAGAGAGACCCAGTACTTC. The whole variable domain, remainder taken from reference TRBV18 and TRBJ2-5, is NAGVMQNPRHLVRRRGQEARLRCSPMKGHSHVYWYRQLPEEGLKFMVYLQKENIIDESGMPKERFSAEFPKEGPSILRIQQVVRGDSAAYFCASSPPSPRETQYFGPGTRLLVL.

The J gene is TRBJ2-4, the V gene TRBV9, with D possibly matching TRBD2 (5 bases). Germline V gene sequence: CDR1 SGDLS, CDR2 YYNGEE. This CDR3 region has 14 residues. V shed 0 bases and J shed 8 bases, with 12 bases lying between them. This chain's CDR3 is CASSVGGVRDIQYF. The CDR3 DNA is TGTGCCAGCAGCGTAGGGGGAGTGAGGGACATTCAGTACTTC.

This clonotype appeared once. The rearrangement uses TRBV6-5 and TRBJ2-5; D is undetermined. Germline V lookup: CDR1 MNHEY, CDR2 SVGAGI. V was trimmed by 2 bases and J by 1 base, leaving 11 bases between them. This CDR3 is 15 amino acids long. This CDR3 reads CASSYDSVLQETQYF. CDR3 nucleotide sequence: TGTGCCAGCAGTTACGATTCGGTCCTCCAAGAGACCCAGTACTTC.

The chain recombines TRBV3-1 with TRBJ2-2; D possibly uses TRBD1 or TRBD2 (6 bases each). CDR3 length: 18 residues. Germline V gene data show CDR1 as LGHDT and CDR2 as YNNKEL (reference sequence). Deletions cut 5 bases from V and 2 bases from J, with 21 bases between. The CDR3 sequence is CASSSILVGGTNTGELFF. For the CDR3, the DNA is TGTGCCAGCAGCTCTATACTCGTAGGGGGGACCAACACCGGGGAGCTGTTTTTT.

In this sample, this clonotype turned up a few times. This chain connects TRBV7-2 to TRBJ1-1, with 9 bases fitting TRBD1. The CDR3 length is 14 residues. Unmatched junction bases numbered 3, after V lost 4 bases and J lost 3 bases. Germline V gene sequence: CDR1 SGHTA, CDR2 FQGNSA. CDR3 nucleotides: TGTGCCAGCAGCTATGACAGGGGGTACACTGAAGCTTTCTTT. Translated, it gives CASSYDRGYTEAFF.

The chain recombines TRBV20-1 with TRBJ1-1, with D perhaps TRBD1 (5 bases). V was shortened by 6 bases and J by 4 bases, with 15 bases between the two germline ends. Germline CDR1 is DFQATT and CDR2 is SNEGSKA (reference sequence). The CDR3 consists of 13 residues. CDR3 loop: CSAPLWGGTEAFF. CDR3 sequence (DNA): TGCAGTGCGCCCTTGTGGGGGGGCACTGAAGCTTTCTTT.

V and J are TRBV9 and TRBJ2-3, with 16 bases that match TRBD2. Germline V CDR1 and CDR2: SGDLS, YYNGEE. The CDR3 extends over 14 amino acids. With V trimmed by 2 bases and J by 11 bases, 2 bases remained unmatched. For the CDR3, the DNA is TGTGCCAGCAGCGTCGGGACTAGCGGGAGGGAGCAGTATTTT. This codes for CASSVGTSGREQYF.

The gene calls are TRBV29-1 and TRBJ2-2; tentatively, D is TRBD1 (6 bases). The length of the CDR3 is 12 residues. Germline V gives CDR1 SQVTM, CDR2 ANQGSEA. Trimming removed 7 bases at V and 8 bases at J, with 14 bases between. The CDR3 protein is CSAGTGRGELFF. The CDR3 DNA reads TGCAGCGCGGGAACAGGGAGAGGGGAGCTGTTTTTT.

In its sample, this clonotype was seen once. The genes are TRBV24-1 and TRBJ1-5; no clear D gene. The germline CDR1 and CDR2 sequences are KGHDR and SFDVKD. This CDR3 has 17 amino acids. Trimming took 4 bases from V and 4 from J, leaving 19 bases between them. Written as DNA, the CDR3 is TGTGCCACCAGTGACTCGTTACCCGGGGAAGGGAATCAGCCCCAGCATTTT. This gives the protein CATSDSLPGEGNQPQHF.

The chain recombines TRBV5-6 with TRBJ2-2, with D possibly being TRBD1 (6 bases). In germline, CDR1 is SGHDT, CDR2 YYEEEE. Trimming shortened V by 6 bases and J by 5 bases, and 20 bases separated the two germline ends. The CDR3 spans 16 residues. The chain's CDR3 is CASTQPQGPETGELFF. CDR3 sequence (DNA): TGTGCCAGCACTCAGCCCCAGGGGCCTGAAACCGGGGAGCTGTTTTTT.

This sequence joins TRBV9 and TRBJ1-5; D perhaps matches TRBD1 (6 bases). CDR1 and CDR2 from the germline V gene are SGDLS and YYNGEE. Trimming shortened V by 3 bases and J by 12 bases, and 16 bases separated the two germline ends. This CDR3 region has 13 residues. The CDR3 spells CASSAGGASFQHF. The DNA of the CDR3 is TGTGCCAGCAGCGCCGGGGGGGCAAGTTTCCAGCATTTT.

This rearrangement joins TRBV7-9 to TRBJ2-7, with 9 positions matching TRBD1. This CDR3 spans 16 amino acids. Per the germline V gene, CDR1 is SEHNR and CDR2 is FQNEAQ (reference sequence). Losses at the gene ends were 5 bases for V and 3 bases for J; bases not matched to a gene: 11. The CDR3 reads CASSTHRGREGYEQYF. CDR3 bases: TGTGCCAGCAGCACCCACAGGGGGCGCGAGGGCTACGAGCAGTACTTC.

The V gene is TRBV20-1, the J gene TRBJ1-1; 7 bases are a match to TRBD1. Germline values: CDR1 DFQATT, CDR2 SNEGSKA (reference sequence). The CDR3 is made up of 14 amino acids. V dropped 6 bases and J dropped 5; count of bases not matched to a gene: 12. The CDR3 bases are TGCAGTGCGCCCCACAGGGGACGCAGGACTGAAGCTTTCTTT. It encodes CSAPHRGRRTEAFF.

The chain joins TRBV4-1 to TRBJ2-1, with TRBD1 matching 11 bases. V trimming: 4 bases; J trimming: 7 bases; junction bases outside the gene matches: 6. Per the germline V gene, CDR1 is MGHRA and CDR2 is YSYEKL. The CDR3 consists of 15 residues. CDR3 sequence: CASSPGQGAVNEQFF. As DNA, the CDR3 is TGCGCCAGCAGCCCCGGACAGGGGGCTGTGAATGAGCAGTTCTTC.

This chain connects TRBV6-2 or TRBV6-3 to TRBJ2-5; D tentatively fits TRBD1 or TRBD2 (5 bases each). V lost 8 bases and J lost 1, with 8 bases in between. The V gene's germline CDR1 is MNHEY and CDR2 SVGEGT. The CDR3 covers 12 residues. The DNA of the CDR3 is TGTGCCAGCGGGGGTACCCAAGAGACCCAGTACTTC. Amino acid sequence: CASGGTQETQYF.

This clonotype has a handful of counts. The chain has TRBV7-9 and TRBJ2-3; possibly TRBD1 for D (6 bases). Germline V gene sequence: CDR1 SEHNR, CDR2 FQNEAQ (reference sequence). The V gene lost 3 bases and the J gene lost 3 bases, with 28 bases spanning the gap. The CDR3 covers 20 residues. The CDR3 sequence: CASSFLSLGANPGQTDTQYF. CDR3 nucleotide sequence: TGTGCCAGCAGCTTCCTGTCTTTGGGGGCAAACCCAGGACAGACAGATACGCAGTATTTT.

V usage is TRBV25-1 and J usage is TRBJ1-2; 7 bases are shared with TRBD1. The CDR3 is 14 amino acids. Germline CDR1 MGHDK, CDR2 SYGVNS. Unmatched junction bases numbered 6, after V lost 4 bases and J lost 4 bases. Here the CDR3 reads CASSGQQGFYGYTF. For the CDR3, the DNA is TGTGCCAGCAGTGGACAACAGGGGTTCTATGGCTACACCTTC.

The chain couples TRBV5-1 to TRBJ2-2; 8 bases are shared with TRBD2. The germline gives CDR1 SGHRS, CDR2 YFSETQ. This CDR3 contains 15 residues. V shed 0 bases and J 3 bases; nucleotides not matched to a gene: 1. CDR3 residues: CASSLDGGDTGELFF. The CDR3 DNA sequence: TGCGCCAGCAGCTTGGACGGGGGGGACACCGGGGAGCTGTTTTTT.

This clonotype has just a few counts. The chain combines TRBV7-9 with TRBJ1-2; possibly TRBD1 for D (5 bases). Between the trimmed V and J ends, which lost 4 bases and 4 bases, there was a span of 10 bases. Per the germline V gene, CDR1 is SEHNR and CDR2 is FQNEAQ (reference sequence). This CDR3 spans 13 amino acids. CDR3 sequence (DNA): TGTGCCAGCAGCTCGCGGGACGGCTATGGCTACACCTTC. It encodes CASSSRDGYGYTF. Supplemented by reference TRBV7-9 and TRBJ1-2, the full variable domain reads DTGVSQNPRHKITKRGQNVTFRCDPISEHNRLYWYRQTLGQGPEFLTYFQNEAQLEKSRLLSDRFSAERPKGSFSTLEIQRTEQGDSAMYLCASSSRDGYGYTFGSGTRLTVV.

The chain has TRBV7-2 and TRBJ2-1; 8 bases fit TRBD2. There are 15 residues in the CDR3. V was clipped by 2 bases and J by 3 bases; unmatched bases: 3. Germline assignment: CDR1 SGHTA and CDR2 FQGNSA. CDR3 protein: CASSLSSGLYNEQFF. The CDR3 bases are TGTGCCAGCAGCTTATCTAGCGGGCTCTACAATGAGCAGTTCTTC.

The chain recombines TRBV30 with TRBJ1-1; weak D call: TRBD1 (5 bases). Germline loops: CDR1 GTSNPN, CDR2 SVGIG (reference sequence). Trimming cost V 4 bases and J 1 base, with 13 bases left between them. The CDR3 is 14 amino acids. The CDR3 here is CAWIRVPSNTEAFF. The CDR3 coding sequence is TGTGCCTGGATCAGGGTTCCGTCGAACACTGAAGCTTTCTTT.

This clonotype was counted at least ten times. The V gene is TRBV15, the J gene TRBJ1-1, with 8 bases identical to TRBD1. The CDR3 has 16 residues. V gave up 1 base and J gave up 6 bases; unmatched junction bases: 10. The germline V gene encodes CDR1 LNHNV and CDR2 YYDKDF (reference sequence). CDR3 in amino acids: CATSRAGTGWDAEAFF. The CDR3 DNA reads TGTGCCACCAGCAGAGCAGGGACAGGCTGGGACGCTGAAGCTTTCTTT. Together with reference TRBV15 and TRBJ1-1, the CDR3 gives the full variable domain: DAMVIQNPRYQVTQFGKPVTLSCSQTLNHNVMYWYQQKSSQAPKLLFHYYDKDFNNEADTPDNFQSRRPNTSFCFLDIRSPGLGDTAMYLCATSRAGTGWDAEAFFGQGTRLTVV.

This chain links TRBV6-2 or TRBV6-3 with TRBJ2-7; D is unresolved. The CDR3 covers 13 residues. Germline values: CDR1 MNHEY, CDR2 SVGEGT. The V end lost 6 bases, the J end lost 5 bases, and 14 bases lay between the germline ends. CDR3 sequence (DNA): TGTGCCAGCAGAACCCCCCGGGTTCACGAGCAGTACTTC. It specifies CASRTPRVHEQYF.